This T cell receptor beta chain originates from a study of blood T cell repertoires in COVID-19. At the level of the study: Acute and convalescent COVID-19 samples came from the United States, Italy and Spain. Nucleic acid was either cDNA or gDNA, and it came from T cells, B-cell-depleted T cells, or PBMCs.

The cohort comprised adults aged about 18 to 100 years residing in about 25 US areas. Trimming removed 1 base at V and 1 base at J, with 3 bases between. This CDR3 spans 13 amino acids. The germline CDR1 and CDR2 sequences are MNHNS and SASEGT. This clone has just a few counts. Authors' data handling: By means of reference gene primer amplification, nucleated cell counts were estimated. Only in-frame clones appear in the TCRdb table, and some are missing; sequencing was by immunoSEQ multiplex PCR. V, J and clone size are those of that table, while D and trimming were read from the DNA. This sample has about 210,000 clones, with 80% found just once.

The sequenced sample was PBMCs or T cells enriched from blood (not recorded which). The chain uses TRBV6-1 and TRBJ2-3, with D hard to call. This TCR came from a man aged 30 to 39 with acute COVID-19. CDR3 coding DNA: TGTGCCAGCAGTGAAGGAGGCACAGATACGCAGTATTTT. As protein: CASSEGGTDTQYF.